In this sample, the clone carrying this T cell receptor (beta chain) turned up many times. Its antigen is as yet unknown. The data belong to a study of T cells in Graves' hyperthyroidism and ophthalmopathy. Study-level points and caveats: Progression to ophthalmopathy was predicted a median of roughly 6.8 months early.

Amplified TCR beta CDR3 regions came from RNA transcripts. The TCR CDR3 first-round RT-PCR relied on the HTBI primer set. TCRdb recomputed calls from the multiplex PCR reads with MiXCR, one row per CDR3 protein. The sample lists a few hundred thousand distinct CDR3 sequences, roughly 18% occurring once. The CDR3 sequence is 13 residues long. The germline V and J ends were trimmed by 5 bases and 4 bases, with 9 bases remaining between them. Germline CDR1 reads SGHAT; CDR2 reads FQNNGV. Input material: blood. The chain is built from TRBV11-2 and TRBJ2-1; no clear D. This TCR was sampled from a woman aged 50 to 60 with Graves' hyperthyroidism. The CDR3 reads CASSRLRYNEQFF. For the CDR3, the DNA is TGTGCCAGCAGCCGCCTGAGGTACAATGAGCAGTTCTTC. The full variable domain, with the rest looked up from reference TRBV11-2 and TRBJ2-1, is EAGVAQSPRYKIIEKRQSVAFWCNPISGHATLYWYQQILGQGPKLLIQFQNNGVVDDSQLPKDRFSAERLKGVDSTLKIQPAKLEDSAVYLCASSRLRYNEQFFGPGTRLTVL.